This TCR beta chain was observed in a study of CD8 T cells in ankylosing spondylitis (dated by TCRdb to 2016 to 2017). For context, the study as a whole: T cell receptor beta repertoires were profiled in healthy donors and ankylosing spondylitis patients so that disease-linked TCR variants could be found. The full study cohort comprised 25 ankylosing spondylitis patients and approximately 100 healthy donors. Samples of peripheral blood were taken, and for ankylosing spondylitis patients, synovial fluid was collected as well. Here is what the overall study found, with its caveats: Some TCR beta motif variants had previously been reported in synovial fluid and blood of reactive arthritis patients, which suggested common disease-initiation mechanisms. The disease-linked clones had a CD8+ phenotype and were found at relatively low frequencies in peripheral blood. Significant enrichment of the disease-linked clones was reported in matched synovial fluid samples from ankylosing spondylitis patients. Blood from ankylosing spondylitis patients appeared to be characterized by a TCR beta motif made up of several highly homologous amino acid variants.

This clonotype has a count of ten or more. The clone's antigen remains unknown. No clone much larger than this one lies a single base away; base qualities are absent. Per the germline V gene (reference sequence), LGHDT is the CDR1 and YNNKEL is the CDR2. Including cysteine and phenylalanine, the CDR3 has 15 amino acids. Of all the DNA, just the CDR3 is kept, 45 bases in frame from base 1. The germline ends are 15 bases apart after V is trimmed by 1 base and J by 5 bases. TCRdb records Illumina HiSeq 2500 as the sequencer. Quantitative 5'-RACE with molecular barcodes was used to prepare TCR beta libraries. Under the source paper's analysis protocol: Disease-linked TCR variants were identified with a new computational method built on a probabilistic model of VDJ rearrangement. Starting from the raw public reads, TCRdb applied fastp trimming at Q25, assembled clones with MiXCR and retained in-frame beta chains. Rows merge per CDR3 protein into single entries with the most common DNA and genes. The V and J calls, along with clone size, are taken from TCRdb and not from the paper's own processing. The table for this sample lists roughly 150,000 distinct CDR3 sequences; 8.5% to 10% of them were counted only once. The ten biggest clones cover over 12% of the sample.

The rearrangement combines TRBV3-1 with TRBJ2-7, with TRBD2 perhaps the D gene, on 5 matching bases. The sequenced sample was blood, either unsorted or a sorted T cell fraction (not recorded which). This sequence was found in a female donor with ankylosing spondylitis or in good health (not recorded which). Read as DNA, the sequence is TGTGCCAGCAGCCAAGCCTCGGGAAAGGGTGACGAGCAGTACTTC. Its protein product is CASSQASGKGDEQYF.